The clone carrying this TCR beta chain was seen only a few times. Its antigen is not known. The sample originates from a study of OX40 agonist ivuxolimab in advanced cancers. Profiling relied on immunoSEQ multiplex PCR, and the TCRdb table lists in-frame clones only, not all of them. There are approximately 79,000 clones in the sample; around 86% occur only once, and roughly 3.1% lies in the top ten. This CDR3 has 17 residues. Germline V gene lookup returns CDR1 SGHKS and CDR2 YYEKEE (reference sequence). Trimming pared 3 bases from V and 0 bases from J, leaving 15 bases between. Study outcomes and limitations: Antigen specificity of clonally expanded peripheral T cells was not established.

The sequences come from CD4+ or CD8+ T cells sorted from blood, collected in a trial of the OX40 agonist ivuxolimab. This TCR came from an adult with an advanced solid tumor such as melanoma, head and neck, liver or kidney cancer. This rearrangement joins TRBV5-5 to TRBJ2-2; D gene ambiguous. CDR3 DNA: TGTGCCAGCAGCTCCTTGTGGAAAGGATCGAACACCGGGGAGCTGTTTTTT. It yields the protein CASSSLWKGSNTGELFF.